The 10 T cell receptor beta chains listed next were all sequenced from one sample in a study of shared clonotypes between healthy human individuals. The repertoire was sequenced with immunoSEQ multiplex PCR; TCRdb's copy has only in-frame clones and lacks some. This table holds roughly 2.2 million clones, approximately 95% found once. The sample consisted of naive CD4+ T cells from PBMCs. The sample's subset: CD45RA+ positively selected. These receptors all stem from a man aged 18 to 29 in good health. Some clones in this sample may be carry-over from other donors' samples.

As concerns this clone: Other DNA sequences in this sample translate to the same CDR3. This chain connects TRBV9 to TRBJ2-7; perhaps D is TRBD1 or TRBD2 (5 bases each). The length of the CDR3 is 14 residues. Germline values: CDR1 SGDLS, CDR2 YYNGEE. V lost 0 bases to trimming and J lost 3 bases, with 10 bases between them. The CDR3 region is CASSVGQGRYEQYF. CDR3 sequence (DNA): TGTGCCAGCAGCGTAGGTCAGGGACGCTACGAGCAGTACTTC.

This CDR3 reads CASSPQGVGNQPQHF. The CDR3 coding sequence is TGTGCCAGCTCGCCACAGGGGGTAGGAAATCAGCCCCAGCATTTT. This chain connects TRBV2 to TRBJ1-5, with 8 positions matching TRBD1. V dropped 8 bases and J dropped 4; count of bases not matched to a gene: 10. This CDR3 region has 15 residues. Germline CDR1 SNHLY, CDR2 FYNNEI.

The chain carries TRBV28 and TRBJ1-2; 9 bases agree with TRBD1. V lost 5 bases and J lost 5; bases outside the gene matches: 9. Germline loops: CDR1 MDHEN, CDR2 SYDVKM. The CDR3 is 15 residues long. The CDR3 sequence: CASSEGDRDTYGYTF. The CDR3 coding sequence is TGTGCCAGCAGTGAGGGGGACAGGGACACTTATGGCTACACCTTC.

The J gene is TRBJ1-5, the V gene TRBV5-5; 11 bases fit TRBD1. The CDR3 runs 18 residues. The V gene's germline CDR1 is SGHKS and CDR2 YYEKEE (reference sequence). With 3 bases clipped from V and 7 bases from J, the junction kept 15 bases outside the gene matches. This CDR3 is CASSSAPGQGGMEQPQHF. The DNA of the CDR3 is TGTGCCAGCAGCTCCGCCCCGGGACAGGGGGGAATGGAACAGCCCCAGCATTTT.

The CDR3 spells CASSQSGAGSYEQYF. The CDR3 nucleotides read TGTGCCAGCAGCCAATCGGGGGCCGGTTCGTACGAGCAGTACTTC. V usage is TRBV4-2 and J usage is TRBJ2-7; D is possibly TRBD1 or TRBD2 (6 bases each). This CDR3 spans 15 amino acids. Germline assignment: CDR1 LGHNA and CDR2 YNFKEQ. V was trimmed by 2 bases and J by 4 bases, leaving 15 bases between them.

The V gene is TRBV30, the J gene TRBJ1-5, with unresolved D. Germline V gene data show CDR1 as GTSNPN and CDR2 as SVGIG (reference sequence). The CDR3 sequence is 15 residues long. Trimming shortened V by 2 bases and J by 0 bases, and 11 bases separated the two germline ends. The CDR3, as DNA: TGTGCCTGGAGTTCAGGACTTCATAGCAATCAGCCCCAGCATTTT. It specifies CAWSSGLHSNQPQHF.

The V and J genes are TRBV19 and TRBJ2-1, with D unclear. Trimming cost V 3 bases and J 0 bases, with 15 bases left between them. This CDR3 comprises 17 residues. CDR1 is LNHDA and CDR2 is SQIVND in the germline V gene (reference sequence). In nucleotides, the CDR3 is TGTGCCAGTAGTATGATGTATTCGGATTACTCCTACAATGAGCAGTTCTTC. Encoded protein: CASSMMYSDYSYNEQFF.

V is TRBV5-6 and J is TRBJ2-3; possible D gene TRBD2, 5 bases. Germline lookup yields CDR1 SGHDT and CDR2 YYEEEE. Trimming took 1 base from V and 4 from J, leaving 19 bases between them. CDR3 length equals 17 residues. The CDR3 reads CASSLTVVIPGSDTQYF. CDR3 nucleotides: TGTGCCAGCAGCTTGACCGTGGTCATTCCGGGGTCAGATACGCAGTATTTT.

This clone was detected a few times. This chain uses TRBV2 with TRBJ2-7, with 7 nucleotides matching TRBD2. Trimming at V came to 8 bases and at J to 5 bases, leaving 3 bases not matched to a gene. CDR1 and CDR2 (germline): SNHLY, FYNNEI. The CDR3 runs 11 residues. In DNA, the CDR3 is TGTGCCAGCGGGACTACTGACGAGCAGTACTTC. Translated, it gives CASGTTDEQYF.

The chain combines TRBV6-5 with TRBJ2-5; D is unclear. Germline-derived CDR1 and CDR2 are MNHEY and SVGAGI. CDR3 length equals 11 residues. Trimming pared 2 bases from V and 9 bases from J, leaving 7 bases between. CDR3 protein: CASSYEQAQYF. CDR3 DNA sequence: TGTGCCAGCAGTTACGAACAAGCCCAGTACTTC.